This T cell receptor (beta chain) came from a study of blood T cell repertoires in COVID-19. At the level of the study: Acute and convalescent COVID-19 samples came from the United States, Italy and Spain. T cells, B-cell-depleted T cells, or PBMCs provided the cDNA or gDNA that served as material.

Authors' methods: For nucleated cells, counts were estimated from reference gene primer amplification. Clones were read by immunoSEQ multiplex PCR, and TCRdb kept only the in-frame ones, dropping some. V and J calls and clone size follow that table, whereas D and trimming were derived from the DNA. This table holds some 150,000 clones, approximately 86% found once. V was clipped by 7 bases and J by 6 bases, with 11 bases between them. The CDR3 runs to 13 residues. The germline gives CDR1 SGHRS, CDR2 YFSETQ. This TCR was sampled from a woman aged 60-75 years with acute or convalescent COVID-19. The sequenced material came from peripheral blood. This rearrangement joins TRBV5-1 to TRBJ1-6, with no clear D. CDR3 sequence reads: CASAAGVNSPLHF. The CDR3, as DNA: TGCGCCAGCGCGGCGGGCGTTAATTCACCCCTCCACTTT.